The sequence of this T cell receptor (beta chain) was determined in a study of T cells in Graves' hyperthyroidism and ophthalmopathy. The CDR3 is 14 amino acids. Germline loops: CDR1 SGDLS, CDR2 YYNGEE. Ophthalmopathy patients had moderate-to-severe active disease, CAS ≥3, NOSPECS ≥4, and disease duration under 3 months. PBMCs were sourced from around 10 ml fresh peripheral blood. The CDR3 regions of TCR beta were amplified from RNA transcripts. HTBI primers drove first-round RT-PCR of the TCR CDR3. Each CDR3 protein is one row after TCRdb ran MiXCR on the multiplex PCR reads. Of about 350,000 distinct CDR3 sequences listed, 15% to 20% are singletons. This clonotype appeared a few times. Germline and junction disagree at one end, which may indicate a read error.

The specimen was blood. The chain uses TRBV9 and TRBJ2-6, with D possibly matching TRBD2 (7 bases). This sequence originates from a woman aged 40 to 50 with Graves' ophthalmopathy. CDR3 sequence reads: CASSASAGASVLTF. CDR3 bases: TGTGCCAGCAGCGCGTCTGCGGGGGCCAGCGTCCTGACTTTC.